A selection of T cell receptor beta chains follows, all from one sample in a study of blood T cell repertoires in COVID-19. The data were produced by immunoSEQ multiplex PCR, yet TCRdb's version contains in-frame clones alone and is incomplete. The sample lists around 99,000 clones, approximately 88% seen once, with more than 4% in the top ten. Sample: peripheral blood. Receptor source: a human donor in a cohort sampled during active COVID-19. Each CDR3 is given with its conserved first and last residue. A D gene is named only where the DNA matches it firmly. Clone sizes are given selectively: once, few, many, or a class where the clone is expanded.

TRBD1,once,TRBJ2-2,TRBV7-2,TGTGCCAGCAGCTTAAACCAGGGGGCGAACGGGGAGCTGTTTTTT,CASSLNQGANGELFF
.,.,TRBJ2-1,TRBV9,TGTGCCAGCAGCCCCCCGGTTCCCCAGGGCCGTGAGCAGTTCTTC,CASSPPVPQGREQFF
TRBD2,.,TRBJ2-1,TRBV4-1,TGCGCCAGCAGCTCTCCTAGCGGGAGCGCCTCCTACAATGAGCAGTTCTTC,CASSSPSGSASYNEQFF
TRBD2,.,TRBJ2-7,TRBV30,TGTGCCTGGGCTCCCGGGACTAGCGGAACCTACGAGCAGTACTTC,CAWAPGTSGTYEQYF
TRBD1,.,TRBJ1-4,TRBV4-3,TGCGCCAGCAGCCAGGGACAGCAAAATGAAAAACTGTTTTTT,CASSQGQQNEKLFF
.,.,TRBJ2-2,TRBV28,TGTGCCAGCATGCGGAGTCGGAACACCGGGGAGCTGTTTTTT,CASMRSRNTGELFF
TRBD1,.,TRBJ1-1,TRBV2,TGTGCCAGCAGTGGGACAGGGGGGAGGACTGAAGCTTTCTTT,CASSGTGGRTEAFF
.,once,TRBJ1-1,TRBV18,TGTGCCAGCTCACCTCTGTCAGAGAACACTGAAGCTTTCTTT,CASSPLSENTEAFF
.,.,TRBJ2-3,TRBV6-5,TGTGCCAGCAGTAGCCAGGGCCCTAGCACAGATACGCAGTATTTT,CASSSQGPSTDTQYF
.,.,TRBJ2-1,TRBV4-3,TGCGCCAGCAGCCAAGGATTAGGAGAGGGCCGGTTGAATGAGCAGTTCTTC,CASSQGLGEGRLNEQFF
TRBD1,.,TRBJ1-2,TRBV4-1,TGCGCCAGCAGCCAAGATCTTGGACAGGGAAACTATGGCTACACCTTC,CASSQDLGQGNYGYTF
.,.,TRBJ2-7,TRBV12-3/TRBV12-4,TGTGCCAGCAGTTTGAGGCAGTCAGTCGAGCAGTACTTC,CASSLRQSVEQYF
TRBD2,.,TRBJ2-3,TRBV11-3,TGTGCCAGCAGCTTCTCGGGAGGTTCAGATACGCAGTATTTT,CASSFSGGSDTQYF
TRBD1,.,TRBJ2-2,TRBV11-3,TGTGCCAGCAGCTTAGATAAATGGGGACAGGGTTCCGGGGAGCTGTTTTTT,CASSLDKWGQGSGELFF
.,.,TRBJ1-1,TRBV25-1,TGTGCCAGCAGTGGCCCGGTCATGAACACTGAAGCTTTCTTT,CASSGPVMNTEAFF